The sequence of this T cell receptor (beta chain) was determined in a study of shared clonotypes between healthy human individuals. Deep was the level used in running the assay. TCRdb's copy holds only in-frame clones and misses some; the assay was immunoSEQ multiplex PCR. The sample lists about 2 million clones; about 95% were seen once. CD45RO-negative cells were positively selected for CCR7, leaving out terminally differentiated effector memory CD45RA+ cells. After removal of 7 bases from V and 0 bases from J, the junction contained 5 bases not matched to a gene. The V gene's germline CDR1 is SNHLY and CDR2 FYNNEI. This CDR3 is built from 16 residues.

This sequence was found in a man between 18 and 35 years old in good health. The sample comprised naive CD8+ T cells sorted from blood. The gene calls are TRBV2 and TRBJ2-3, with TRBD2 matching 12 bases. The CDR3 here is CASTWTSGTSTDTQYF. DNA of the CDR3: TGTGCCAGCACTTGGACTAGCGGGACTAGCACAGATACGCAGTATTTT.